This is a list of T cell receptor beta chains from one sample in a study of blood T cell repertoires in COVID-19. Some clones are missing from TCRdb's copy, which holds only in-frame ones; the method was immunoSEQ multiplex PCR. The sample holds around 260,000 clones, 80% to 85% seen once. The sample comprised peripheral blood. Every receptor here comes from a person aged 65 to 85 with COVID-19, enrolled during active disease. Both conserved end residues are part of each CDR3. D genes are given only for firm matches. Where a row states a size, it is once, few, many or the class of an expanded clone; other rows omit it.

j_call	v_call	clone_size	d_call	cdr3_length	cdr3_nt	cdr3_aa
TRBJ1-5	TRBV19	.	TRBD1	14	TGTGCCAAAAAACGACAGGGAGTATATCAGCCCCAGCATTTT	CAKKRQGVYQPQHF
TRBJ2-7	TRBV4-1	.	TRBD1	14	TGCGCCAGCAGCCGCGGGACAGGGTCCTACGAGCAGTACTTC	CASSRGTGSYEQYF
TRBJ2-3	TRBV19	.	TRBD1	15	TGTGCCAGTAGTATTGGGGACAGGTCCACAGATACGCAGTATTTT	CASSIGDRSTDTQYF
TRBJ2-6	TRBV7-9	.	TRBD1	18	TGTGCCAGCAGCCTTAACGCCCGGACAGGGGCTGGGGCCAACGTCCTGACTTTC	CASSLNARTGAGANVLTF
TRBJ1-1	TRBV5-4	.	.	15	TGTGCCAGCAGCCTCCCGACAGGAGCGAACACTGAAGCTTTCTTT	CASSLPTGANTEAFF
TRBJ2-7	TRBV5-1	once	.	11	TGCGCCAGCAGGTCAGGATACGAGCAGTACTTC	CASRSGYEQYF
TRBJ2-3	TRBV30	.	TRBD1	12	TGTGCCTTACAGGGGTCGGCAGATACGCAGTATTTT	CALQGSADTQYF
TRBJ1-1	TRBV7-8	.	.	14	TGTGCCAGTGCGACGGACAGCCAGAACACTGAAGCTTTCTTT	CASATDSQNTEAFF
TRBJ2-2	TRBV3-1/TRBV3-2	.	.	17	TGTGCCAGCAGCCAAGATACGGGTCGGCGGGGCACCGGGGAGCTGTTTTTT	CASSQDTGRRGTGELFF
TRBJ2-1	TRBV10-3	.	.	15	TGTGCCATCAGTGAGGGGGCAGGGTTCAGGGATGAGCAGTTCTTC	CAISEGAGFRDEQFF
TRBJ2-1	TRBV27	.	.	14	TGTGCCAGCAGTTTGGGAGGAACCTACAATGAGCAGTTCTTC	CASSLGGTYNEQFF
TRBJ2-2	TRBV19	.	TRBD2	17	TGTGCCAGTAGTGGGACTAGCGGGAGGGCGGGCACCGGGGAGCTGTTTTTT	CASSGTSGRAGTGELFF
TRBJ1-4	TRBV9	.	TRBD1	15	TGTGCCAGCAGCACCCAGGACAGGGCGGGCGAAAAACTGTTTTTT	CASSTQDRAGEKLFF
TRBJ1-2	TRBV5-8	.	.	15	TGTGCCAGCAGCCCCGATCCACAGGGCAGGTCTGGCTACACCTTC	CASSPDPQGRSGYTF
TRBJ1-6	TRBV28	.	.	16	TGTGCCAGCAGTCCCCATTGGGGGGGAGGTTATTCACCCCTCCACTTT	CASSPHWGGGYSPLHF
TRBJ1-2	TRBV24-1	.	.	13	TGTGCCACCAGTGATCTCGGACAGAAAGGCTACACCTTC	CATSDLGQKGYTF
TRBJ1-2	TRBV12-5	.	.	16	TGTGCTAGTGGTTTCACAGGATCTCCCTCTAACTATGGCTACACCTTC	CASGFTGSPSNYGYTF
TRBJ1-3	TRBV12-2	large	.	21	TGTGCAAGTCGCTTAGAGACCCGACCGGGACTCCCGAGCCCCTCTGGAAACACCATATATTTT	CASRLETRPGLPSPSGNTIYF
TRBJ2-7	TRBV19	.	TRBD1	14	TGTGCCAGTAGTCCCGGGACAGGGGGTTACGAGCAGTACTTC	CASSPGTGGYEQYF
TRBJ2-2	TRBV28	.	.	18	TGTGCCAGCAGTTTAGGGGGATTCCCAGGGGTTAGGACCGGGGAGCTGTTTTTT	CASSLGGFPGVRTGELFF
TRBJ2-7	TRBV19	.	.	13	TGTGCCAGTAGTTGTGAGGACTTCTACGAGCAGTACTTC	CASSCEDFYEQYF
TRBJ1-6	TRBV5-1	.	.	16	TGCGCCAGCAGCTTCAACCTGGGGGCGAATAATTCACCCCTCCACTTT	CASSFNLGANNSPLHF
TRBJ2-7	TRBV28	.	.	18	TGTGCCAGCAGTTTATGGTTCGAGGCGGGGACGGCTAAATACGAGCAGTACTTC	CASSLWFEAGTAKYEQYF